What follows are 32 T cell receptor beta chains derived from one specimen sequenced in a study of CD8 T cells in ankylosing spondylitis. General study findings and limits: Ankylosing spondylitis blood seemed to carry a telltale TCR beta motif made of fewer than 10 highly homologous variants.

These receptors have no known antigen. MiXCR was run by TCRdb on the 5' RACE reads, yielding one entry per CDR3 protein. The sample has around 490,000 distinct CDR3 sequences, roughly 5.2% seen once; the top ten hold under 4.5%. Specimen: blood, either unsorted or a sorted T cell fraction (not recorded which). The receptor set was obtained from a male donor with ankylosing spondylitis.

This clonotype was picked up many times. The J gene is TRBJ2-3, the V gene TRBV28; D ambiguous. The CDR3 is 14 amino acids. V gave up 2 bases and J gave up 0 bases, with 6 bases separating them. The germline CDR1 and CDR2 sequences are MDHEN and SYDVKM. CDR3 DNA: TGTGCCAGCAGTTTAGATGACAGCACAGATACGCAGTATTTT. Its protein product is CASSLDDSTDTQYF.

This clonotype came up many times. This chain's CDR3 is CASSQEGGREAFF. CDR3 nucleotides: TGCGCCAGCAGCCAAGAGGGGGGGCGTGAAGCTTTCTTT. The chain couples TRBV4-3 to TRBJ1-1; perhaps TRBD1 as D (6 bases). Trimming removed 0 bases from V and 7 bases from J, with 9 bases in between. Germline V CDR1 and CDR2: LGHNA, YSLEER. The CDR3 covers 13 residues.

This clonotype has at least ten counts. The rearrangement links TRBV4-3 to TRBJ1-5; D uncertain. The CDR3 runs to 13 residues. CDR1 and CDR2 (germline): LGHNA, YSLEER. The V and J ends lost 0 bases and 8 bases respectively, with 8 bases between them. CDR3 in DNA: TGCGCCAGCAGCCAAGACCAAGAGGAGCCCCAGCATTTT. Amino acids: CASSQDQEEPQHF.

For the CDR3, the DNA is TGTGCCAGCTCGATGAGTAGGGCCGGGGAGCTGTTTTTT. It is translated as CASSMSRAGELFF. The chain is built from TRBV3-1 and TRBJ2-2; D uncertain. CDR1 is LGHDT, CDR2 YNNKEL, per germline (reference sequence). With 8 bases removed from V and 6 bases from J, the gap between germline ends came to 13 bases. The CDR3 spans 13 residues. The full variable domain, in which reference TRBV3-1 and TRBJ2-2 provide the parts outside the CDR3, is DTAVSQTPKYLVTQMGNDKSIKCEQNLGHDTMYWYKQDSKKFLKIMFSYNNKELIINETVPNRFSPKSPDKAHLNLHINSLELGDSAVYFCASSMSRAGELFFGEGSRLTVL.

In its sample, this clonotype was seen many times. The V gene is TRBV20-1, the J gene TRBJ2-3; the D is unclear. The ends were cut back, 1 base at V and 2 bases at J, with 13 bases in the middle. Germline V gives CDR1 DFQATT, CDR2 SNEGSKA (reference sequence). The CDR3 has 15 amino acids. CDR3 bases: TGCAGTGCTAGAGGGCTAAGGTCCTCCACAGATACGCAGTATTTT. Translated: CSARGLRSSTDTQYF.

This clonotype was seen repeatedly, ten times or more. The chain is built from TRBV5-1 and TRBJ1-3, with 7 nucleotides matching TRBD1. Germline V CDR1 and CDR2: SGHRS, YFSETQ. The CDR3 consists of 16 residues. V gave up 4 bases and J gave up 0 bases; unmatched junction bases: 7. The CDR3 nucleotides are TGCGCCAGCAGCCCCCAGGGGACAGACTCTGGAAACACCATATATTTT. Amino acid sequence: CASSPQGTDSGNTIYF.

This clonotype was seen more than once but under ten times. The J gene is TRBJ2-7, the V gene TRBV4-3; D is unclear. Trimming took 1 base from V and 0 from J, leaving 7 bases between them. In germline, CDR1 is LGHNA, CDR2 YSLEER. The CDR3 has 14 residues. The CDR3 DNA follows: TGCGCCAGCAGCCAAGCTGCAAGCTCCTACGAGCAGTACTTC. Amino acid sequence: CASSQAASSYEQYF.

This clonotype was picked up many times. The CDR3 sequence is CASSSSGSETQYF. The CDR3 DNA reads TGTGCCAGCAGTTCTTCAGGTTCAGAGACCCAGTACTTC. The J gene is TRBJ2-5, the V gene TRBV27, with D hard to call. Germline CDR1 is MNHEY and CDR2 is SMNVEV (reference sequence). The CDR3 runs to 13 residues. The V and J ends lost 4 bases and 4 bases respectively, with 10 bases between them.

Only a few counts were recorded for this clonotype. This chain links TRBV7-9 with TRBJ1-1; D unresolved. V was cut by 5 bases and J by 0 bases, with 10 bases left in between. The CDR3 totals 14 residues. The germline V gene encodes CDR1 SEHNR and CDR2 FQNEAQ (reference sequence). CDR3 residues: CASSVGIMNTEAFF. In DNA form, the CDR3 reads TGTGCCAGCAGCGTAGGGATAATGAACACTGAAGCTTTCTTT.

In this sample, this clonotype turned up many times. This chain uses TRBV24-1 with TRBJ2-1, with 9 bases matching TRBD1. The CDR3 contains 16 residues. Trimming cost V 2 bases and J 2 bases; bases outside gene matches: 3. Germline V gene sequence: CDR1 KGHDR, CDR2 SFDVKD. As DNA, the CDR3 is TGTGCCACCAGTGATTCCAACAGGGGGCCCTACAATGAGCAGTTCTTC. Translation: CATSDSNRGPYNEQFF.

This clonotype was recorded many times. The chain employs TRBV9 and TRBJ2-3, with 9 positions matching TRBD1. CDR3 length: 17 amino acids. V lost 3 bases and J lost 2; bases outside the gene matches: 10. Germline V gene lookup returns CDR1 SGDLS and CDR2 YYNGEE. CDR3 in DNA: TGTGCCAGCAGCGCAGACAGGGGGGCGCCCTTCACAGATACGCAGTATTTT. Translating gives CASSADRGAPFTDTQYF.

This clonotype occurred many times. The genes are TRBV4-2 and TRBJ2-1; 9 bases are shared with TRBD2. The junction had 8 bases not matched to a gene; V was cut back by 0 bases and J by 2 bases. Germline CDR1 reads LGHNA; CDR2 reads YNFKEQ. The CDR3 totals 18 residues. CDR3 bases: TGTGCCAGCAGCCAAGATGTAGGAGCGGGGGGCGCCTACAATGAGCAGTTCTTC. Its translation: CASSQDVGAGGAYNEQFF.

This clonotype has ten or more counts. The CDR3 DNA reads as TGTGCCAGCAGTAAGGAGATGAGGCAGTTCTTC. Its translation is CASSKEMRQFF. The chain is built from TRBV2 and TRBJ2-1; D call uncertain. Trimming left V 5 bases short and J 12 bases short, with 11 bases between. CDR3 size: 11 residues. Germline V gives CDR1 SNHLY, CDR2 FYNNEI.

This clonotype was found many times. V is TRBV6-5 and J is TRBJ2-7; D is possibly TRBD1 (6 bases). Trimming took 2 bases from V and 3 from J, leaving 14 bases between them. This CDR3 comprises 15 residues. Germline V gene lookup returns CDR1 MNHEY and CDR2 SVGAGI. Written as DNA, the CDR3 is TGTGCCAGCAGTTACGAAGCGACAGGTCGCTACGAGCAGTACTTC. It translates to CASSYEATGRYEQYF.

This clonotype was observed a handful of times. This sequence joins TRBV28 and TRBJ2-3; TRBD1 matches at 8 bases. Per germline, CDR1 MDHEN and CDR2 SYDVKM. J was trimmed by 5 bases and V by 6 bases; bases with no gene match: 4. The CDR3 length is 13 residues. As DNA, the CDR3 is TGTGCCAGCAGGATAGACAGGGGAGATACGCAGTATTTT. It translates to CASRIDRGDTQYF.

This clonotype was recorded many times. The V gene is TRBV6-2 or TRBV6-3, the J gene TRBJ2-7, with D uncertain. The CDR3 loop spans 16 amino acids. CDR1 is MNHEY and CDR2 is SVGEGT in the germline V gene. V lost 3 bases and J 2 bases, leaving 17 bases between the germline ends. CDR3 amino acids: CASSYRESELPYEQYF. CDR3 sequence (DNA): TGTGCCAGCAGTTATCGAGAATCAGAACTACCCTACGAGCAGTACTTC.

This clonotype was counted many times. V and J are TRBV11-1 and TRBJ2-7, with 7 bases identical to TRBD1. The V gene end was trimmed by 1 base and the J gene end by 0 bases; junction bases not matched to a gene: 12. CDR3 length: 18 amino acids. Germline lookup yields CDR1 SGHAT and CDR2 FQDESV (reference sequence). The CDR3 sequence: CASSLDSWTGVNSYEQYF. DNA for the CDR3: TGTGCCAGCAGCTTAGACTCTTGGACAGGAGTTAACTCCTACGAGCAGTACTTC.

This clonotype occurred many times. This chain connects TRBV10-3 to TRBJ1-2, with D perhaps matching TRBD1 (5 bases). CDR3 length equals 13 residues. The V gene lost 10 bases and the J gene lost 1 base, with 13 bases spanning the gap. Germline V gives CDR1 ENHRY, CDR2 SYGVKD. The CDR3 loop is CATNGGLNYGYTF. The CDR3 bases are TGTGCCACCAACGGGGGACTTAACTATGGCTACACCTTC.

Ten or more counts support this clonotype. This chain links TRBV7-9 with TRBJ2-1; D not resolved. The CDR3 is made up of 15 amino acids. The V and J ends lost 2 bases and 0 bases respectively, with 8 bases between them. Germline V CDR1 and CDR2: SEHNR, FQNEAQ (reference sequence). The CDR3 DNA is TGTGCCAGCAGCTTACTGGGAAGCTCCTACAATGAGCAGTTCTTC. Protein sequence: CASSLLGSSYNEQFF.

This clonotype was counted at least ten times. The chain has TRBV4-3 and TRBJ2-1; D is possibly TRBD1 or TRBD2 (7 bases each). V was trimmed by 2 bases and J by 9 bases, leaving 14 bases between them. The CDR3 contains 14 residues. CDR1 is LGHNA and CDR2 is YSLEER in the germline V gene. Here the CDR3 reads CASSQFQGGGEQFF. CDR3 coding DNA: TGCGCCAGCAGCCAATTTCAGGGGGGGGGTGAGCAGTTCTTC.

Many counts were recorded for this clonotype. The CDR3 loop is CASSLGGDRGPYNEQFF. CDR3 nucleotide sequence: TGTGCCAGCAGCTTAGGAGGGGACAGGGGCCCCTACAATGAGCAGTTCTTC. V is TRBV11-2 and J is TRBJ2-1, with TRBD1 matching over 10 bases. This CDR3 has 17 residues. Germline CDR1 and CDR2: SGHAT and FQNNGV. V lost 1 base and J lost 2; bases outside the gene matches: 5.

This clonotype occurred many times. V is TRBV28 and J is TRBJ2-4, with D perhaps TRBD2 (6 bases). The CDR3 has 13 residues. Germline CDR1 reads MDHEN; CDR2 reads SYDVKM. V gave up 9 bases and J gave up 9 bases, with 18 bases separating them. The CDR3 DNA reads TGTGCCAGTTGGAGGGCAGCTTCGGGCATTCAGTACTTC. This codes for CASWRAASGIQYF.

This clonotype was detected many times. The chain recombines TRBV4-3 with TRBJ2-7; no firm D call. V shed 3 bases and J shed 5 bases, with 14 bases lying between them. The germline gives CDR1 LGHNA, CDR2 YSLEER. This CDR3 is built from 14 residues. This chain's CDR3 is CASSQRMGRDEQYF. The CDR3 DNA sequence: TGCGCCAGCAGCCAGCGCATGGGTCGGGACGAGCAGTACTTC.

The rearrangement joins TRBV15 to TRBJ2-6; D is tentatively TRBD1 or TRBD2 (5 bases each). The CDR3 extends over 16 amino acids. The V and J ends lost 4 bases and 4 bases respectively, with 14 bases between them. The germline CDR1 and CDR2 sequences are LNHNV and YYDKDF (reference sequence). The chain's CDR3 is CATSTSGPKGANVLTF. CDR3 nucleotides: TGTGCCACCAGCACTTCGGGACCTAAGGGGGCCAACGTCCTGACTTTC.

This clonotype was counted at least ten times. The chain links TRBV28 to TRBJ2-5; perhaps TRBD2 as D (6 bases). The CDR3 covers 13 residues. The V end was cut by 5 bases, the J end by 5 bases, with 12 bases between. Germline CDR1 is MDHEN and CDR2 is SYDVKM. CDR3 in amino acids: CASSRGYQETQYF. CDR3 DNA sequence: TGTGCCAGCAGTCGGGGGTATCAGGAGACCCAGTACTTC.

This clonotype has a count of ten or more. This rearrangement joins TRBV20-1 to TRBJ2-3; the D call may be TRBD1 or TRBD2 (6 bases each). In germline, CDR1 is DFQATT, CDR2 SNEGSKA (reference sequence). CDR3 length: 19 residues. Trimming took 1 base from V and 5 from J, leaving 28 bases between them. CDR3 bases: TGCAGTGCTAGAGGGGGGGCCACAAGAGGAGCTAATCGGCAAGATACGCAGTATTTT. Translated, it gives CSARGGATRGANRQDTQYF.

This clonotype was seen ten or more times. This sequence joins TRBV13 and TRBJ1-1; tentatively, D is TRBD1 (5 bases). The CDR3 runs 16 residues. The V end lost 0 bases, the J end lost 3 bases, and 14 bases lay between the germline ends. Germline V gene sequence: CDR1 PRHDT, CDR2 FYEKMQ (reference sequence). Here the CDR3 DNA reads TGTGCCAGCAGCTTAGGCCTGAGGGCGGGGGACACTGAAGCTTTCTTT. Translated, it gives CASSLGLRAGDTEAFF. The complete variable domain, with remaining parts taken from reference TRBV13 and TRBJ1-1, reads AAGVIQSPRHLIKEKRETATLKCYPIPRHDTVYWYQQGPGQDPQFLISFYEKMQSDKGSIPDRFSAQQFSDYHSELNMSSLELGDSALYFCASSLGLRAGDTEAFFGQGTRLTVV.

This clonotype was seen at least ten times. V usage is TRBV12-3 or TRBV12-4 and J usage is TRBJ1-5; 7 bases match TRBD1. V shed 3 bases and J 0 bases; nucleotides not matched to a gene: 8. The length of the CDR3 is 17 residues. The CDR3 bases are TGTGCCAGCAGTTTTGGCCGGACAGGTTATAGCAATCAGCCCCAGCATTTT. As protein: CASSFGRTGYSNQPQHF.

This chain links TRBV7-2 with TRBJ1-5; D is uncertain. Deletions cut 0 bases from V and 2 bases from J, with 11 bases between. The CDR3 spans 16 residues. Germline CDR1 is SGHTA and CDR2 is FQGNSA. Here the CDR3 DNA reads TGTGCCAGCAGCTTAGCGCTAAACCGGGGCAATCAGCCCCAGCATTTT. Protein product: CASSLALNRGNQPQHF.

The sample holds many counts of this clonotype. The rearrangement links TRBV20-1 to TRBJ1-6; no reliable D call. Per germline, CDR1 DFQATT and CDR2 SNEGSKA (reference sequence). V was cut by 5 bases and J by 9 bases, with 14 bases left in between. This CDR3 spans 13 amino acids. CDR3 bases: TGCAGTGCTCGACCGGCGTCCCCTTCACCCCTCCACTTT. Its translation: CSARPASPSPLHF.

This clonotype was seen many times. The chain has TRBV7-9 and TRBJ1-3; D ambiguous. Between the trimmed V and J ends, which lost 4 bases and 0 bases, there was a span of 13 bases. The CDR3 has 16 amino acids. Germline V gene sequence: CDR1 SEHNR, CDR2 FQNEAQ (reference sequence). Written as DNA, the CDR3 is TGTGCCAGCAGCTCTTTTTCAGGCAGCTCTGGAAACACCATATATTTT. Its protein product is CASSSFSGSSGNTIYF.

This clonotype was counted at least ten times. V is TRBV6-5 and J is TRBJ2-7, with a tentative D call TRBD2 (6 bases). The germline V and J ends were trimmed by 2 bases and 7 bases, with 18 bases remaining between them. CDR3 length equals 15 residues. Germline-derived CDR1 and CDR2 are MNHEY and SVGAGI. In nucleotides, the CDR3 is TGTGCCAGCAGTTACCTGACTAGAAGGTTGGTGGAGCAGTACTTC. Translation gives CASSYLTRRLVEQYF.